This entry lists 20 T cell receptor beta chains sequenced from one sample in a study of T cell repertoires in cytomegalovirus infection. TCRdb itself ran the reads through MiXCR, one entry per CDR3 protein. The sample includes about 490,000 distinct CDR3 sequences, 26% seen only once; the top ten take approximately 13%. The sample consisted of PBMCs. The receptors shown here come from a human donor in good health (CMV status not recorded). Some clones in this sample may be carry-over from other donors' samples.

This clonotype was seen more than once but under ten times. The chain links TRBV7-2 to TRBJ2-1; D might be TRBD2 (6 bases). Trimming shortened V by 3 bases and J by 6 bases, and 15 bases separated the two germline ends. Germline lookup yields CDR1 SGHTA and CDR2 FQGNSA. The CDR3 is 15 residues long. The CDR3 DNA reads as TGTGCCAGCAGCTTGGGCCGGGGGTTGAGCAATGAGCAGTTCTTC. It translates to CASSLGRGLSNEQFF.

The genes are TRBV6-5 and TRBJ2-1; 7 bases agree with TRBD2. CDR1 is MNHEY and CDR2 is SVGAGI in the germline V gene. The CDR3 spans 18 residues. The junction had 10 bases not matched to a gene; V was cut back by 2 bases and J by 0 bases. The CDR3 bases are TGTGCCAGCAGTTACCCCCGAAGAGCGGGGAGCTCCTACAATGAGCAGTTCTTC. Translating it yields CASSYPRRAGSSYNEQFF.

This clonotype was seen a handful of times. The genes are TRBV6-2 or TRBV6-3 and TRBJ2-2, with D perhaps matching TRBD1 (6 bases). The CDR3 sequence is 17 residues long. Trimming removed 5 bases at V and 4 bases at J, with 20 bases between. Germline V gives CDR1 MNHEY, CDR2 SVGEGT. CDR3 nucleotides: TGTGCCAGCAGTCACTATACAGGGCTTTTGACCACCGGGGAGCTGTTTTTT. This translates into CASSHYTGLLTTGELFF.

The chain carries TRBV10-3 and TRBJ2-1; 7 bases are a match to TRBD2. The germline gives CDR1 ENHRY, CDR2 SYGVKD. This CDR3 contains 17 residues. V lost 0 bases, J lost 2 bases, and 7 bases stayed unmatched. The CDR3 here is CAISESGTTSAYNEQFF. CDR3 in DNA: TGTGCCATCAGTGAGTCTGGGACTACCTCCGCCTACAATGAGCAGTTCTTC.

This clonotype came up a few times. The rearrangement links TRBV12-3 or TRBV12-4 to TRBJ2-3; TRBD2 might be the D (6 bases). Trimming cost V 7 bases and J 2 bases, with 13 bases left between them. CDR3 length: 14 amino acids. The CDR3 sequence is CASTSSDYTDTQYF. The CDR3 region has the DNA TGTGCCAGCACCTCTAGCGATTACACAGATACGCAGTATTTT.

This clonotype was counted a few times. The chain uses TRBV7-2 and TRBJ2-5; D uncertain. The CDR3 contains 16 residues. V lost 3 bases, J lost 1 base, and 15 bases lay in between. Germline CDR1 is SGHTA and CDR2 is FQGNSA. This CDR3 reads CASSFSGAQGQETQYF. The CDR3 nucleotides read TGTGCCAGCAGCTTCTCCGGCGCTCAAGGCCAAGAGACCCAGTACTTC.

The CDR3 DNA reads TGTGCCAGCAGCCCGGCGGGGTTATGGACAGATACGCAGTATTTT. Translation gives CASSPAGLWTDTQYF. J is TRBJ2-3 and V is TRBV27; possible D gene TRBD2, 6 bases. Germline lookup yields CDR1 MNHEY and CDR2 SMNVEV (reference sequence). This CDR3 has 15 amino acids. Trimming cost V 6 bases and J 3 bases, with 16 bases left between them.

This clonotype was counted a few times. This chain's CDR3 is CASSLAQVSSVSYNEQFF. The DNA for the CDR3 is TGTGCCAGCAGCTTAGCGCAAGTGTCTAGCGTATCCTACAATGAGCAGTTCTTC. The chain combines TRBV7-8 with TRBJ2-1; TRBD2 might be the D (6 bases). The CDR3 loop spans 18 amino acids. The germline gives CDR1 SGHVS, CDR2 FQNEAQ. Between the trimmed V and J ends, which lost 0 bases and 1 base, there was a span of 16 bases.

This clonotype was observed at least ten times. The chain carries TRBV7-9 and TRBJ2-3; tentative D call: TRBD1 (5 bases). CDR1 is SEHNR, CDR2 FQNEAQ, per germline (reference sequence). Trimming removed 2 bases from V and 4 bases from J, with 13 bases in between. The CDR3 contains 15 residues. The CDR3 DNA is TGTGCCAGCAGCTTATGGAAAGACAGTGCAGATACGCAGTATTTT. Translated, it gives CASSLWKDSADTQYF.

This clonotype was seen at least ten times. The chain joins TRBV7-8 to TRBJ2-7, with TRBD1 identical over 7 bases. Germline values: CDR1 SGHVS, CDR2 FQNEAQ. This CDR3 comprises 14 residues. The V segment lost 4 bases and the J segment 5 bases; nucleotides outside the gene matches: 8. In DNA form, the CDR3 reads TGTGCCAGCAGCTCGGCCGGGACAGCCGACGAGCAGTACGTC. Its protein product is CASSSAGTADEQYV.

This clonotype appeared many times. The V gene is TRBV7-2, the J gene TRBJ2-1; 11 nucleotides align to TRBD2. With 4 bases clipped from V and 10 bases from J, the junction kept 15 bases outside the gene matches. The CDR3 extends over 17 amino acids. Germline V CDR1 and CDR2: SGHTA, FQGNSA. CDR3 nucleotides: TGTGCCAGCAGCTCACCCCCTGGACTAGCGGGTGTCAGGGAGCAGTTCTTC. It encodes CASSSPPGLAGVREQFF.

The chain links TRBV6-1 to TRBJ1-3; tentatively, D is TRBD1 (6 bases). Trimming shortened V by 6 bases and J by 0 bases, and 21 bases separated the two germline ends. The CDR3 runs to 18 residues. The germline CDR1 and CDR2 sequences are MNHNS and SASEGT. The CDR3: CASSLRRGAPSSGNTIYF. As DNA, the CDR3 is TGTGCCAGCAGCCTGCGACGGGGGGCGCCGAGCTCTGGAAACACCATATATTTT.

This clonotype was picked up a small number of times. V and J are TRBV5-4 and TRBJ2-7; 12 bases match TRBD2. With V trimmed by 4 bases and J by 4 bases, 9 bases remained unmatched. Germline V gene sequence: CDR1 SGHNT, CDR2 YYREEE (reference sequence). The CDR3 runs to 16 residues. The CDR3 nucleotides are TGTGCCAGCAGCCCCCGACTAGCGGGAGTGAGTTACGAGCAGTACTTC. Its translation: CASSPRLAGVSYEQYF.

The sample holds a few counts of this clonotype. The chain employs TRBV6-2 or TRBV6-3 and TRBJ2-5, with 10 bases identical to TRBD1. The CDR3 covers 15 residues. The ends lost 8 bases at V and 2 bases at J; junction bases unmatched: 8. Germline assignment: CDR1 MNHEY and CDR2 SVGEGT. CDR3 region: CASDWMGQGQETQYF. The CDR3 nucleotides are TGTGCCAGCGACTGGATGGGACAGGGGCAAGAGACCCAGTACTTC.

The gene calls are TRBV6-5 and TRBJ2-5; TRBD2 agrees at 10 bases. Germline trimming cut 6 bases from V and 5 bases from J; bases unmatched to any gene: 12. The CDR3 covers 16 residues. Per germline, CDR1 MNHEY and CDR2 SVGAGI. The CDR3 region has the DNA TGTGCCAGCAGCATAGCCCTAGCGGGAGCTTGGGAGACCCAGTACTTC. This sequence encodes CASSIALAGAWETQYF.

The V and J genes are TRBV19 and TRBJ2-1, with 11 positions matching TRBD2. V trimming: 3 bases; J trimming: 5 bases; junction bases outside the gene matches: 6. The CDR3 sequence is 16 residues long. The germline V gene encodes CDR1 LNHDA and CDR2 SQIVND (reference sequence). Written as DNA, the CDR3 is TGTGCCAGTAGTATTACTTCGACTAGCGGGAACAATGAGCAGTTCTTC. The encoded protein is CASSITSTSGNNEQFF. Combining the CDR3 with reference TRBV19 and TRBJ2-1 gives the whole variable domain DGGITQSPKYLFRKEGQNVTLSCEQNLNHDAMYWYRQDPGQGLRLIYYSQIVNDFQKGDIAEGYSVSREKKESFPLTVTSAQKNPTAFYLCASSITSTSGNNEQFFGPGTRLTVL.

The V gene is TRBV29-1, the J gene TRBJ2-3; D perhaps matches TRBD2 (7 bases). The CDR3 totals 14 residues. Germline V lookup: CDR1 SQVTM, CDR2 ANQGSEA. V dropped 4 bases and J dropped 1 base, with 12 bases sitting between them. The CDR3 region has the DNA TGCAGCGTTGGGGCGGGGGCAGGCACAGATACGCAGTATTTT. Translation gives CSVGAGAGTDTQYF.

This clonotype was seen a single time. CDR3 coding DNA: TGTGCCAGCCACCGGGGGGCAACTAGCGGGAGTGTAGAGACCCAGTACTTC. Protein: CASHRGATSGSVETQYF. V gene TRBV27 combines with J gene TRBJ2-5, with 11 bases that match TRBD2. This CDR3 has 17 amino acids. Per germline, CDR1 MNHEY and CDR2 SMNVEV (reference sequence). With V trimmed by 8 bases and J by 4 bases, 15 bases remained unmatched.

This clonotype was observed a handful of times. In DNA, the CDR3 is TGTGCCATCAGTGAGTCTCCTTTGGGGGAGCGGACCTCCTACAATGAGCAGTTCTTC. Amino acid sequence: CAISESPLGERTSYNEQFF. V gene TRBV10-3 combines with J gene TRBJ2-1; D is possibly TRBD1 or TRBD2 (5 bases each). The CDR3 length is 19 residues. Germline V gene sequence: CDR1 ENHRY, CDR2 SYGVKD. Deletions cut 0 bases from V and 0 bases from J, with 18 bases between.

The chain employs TRBV5-6 and TRBJ2-2, with D unresolved. Trimming took 4 bases from V and 8 from J, leaving 15 bases between them. The CDR3 extends over 14 amino acids. CDR1 is SGHDT, CDR2 YYEEEE, per germline. CDR3 bases: TGTGCCAGCAGCCTCGTGGGGTCCAAGGGGGAGCTGTTTTTT. Encoded protein: CASSLVGSKGELFF.